The 28 T cell receptor beta chains presented below share a single source sample, sequenced in a study of blood T cell repertoires in COVID-19. Some clones are missing from TCRdb's copy, which holds only in-frame ones; the method was immunoSEQ multiplex PCR. Among 250,000 to 350,000 clones listed, roughly 82% were seen once. The sequencing sample was made of peripheral blood. The origin of the receptors is a woman aged 45-59 years with acute or convalescent COVID-19.

The chain employs TRBV9 and TRBJ2-7; the D gene is possibly TRBD1 (6 bases). Trimming took 0 bases from V and 6 from J, leaving 16 bases between them. The CDR3 runs 15 residues. Germline loops: CDR1 SGDLS, CDR2 YYNGEE. This chain's CDR3 is CASSVAGGRGFEQYF. The DNA for the CDR3 is TGTGCCAGCAGCGTAGCAGGCGGCAGGGGATTCGAGCAGTACTTC.

This chain links TRBV5-1 with TRBJ2-1, with 8 bases aligning to TRBD1. Germline CDR1 SGHRS, CDR2 YFSETQ. This CDR3 contains 16 residues. The ends lost 0 bases at V and 5 bases at J; junction bases unmatched: 7. CDR3 amino acids: CASSLVSGGADNEQFF. The CDR3 nucleotides read TGCGCCAGCAGCTTGGTTTCAGGGGGCGCGGACAATGAGCAGTTCTTC.

This chain joins TRBV6-5 and TRBJ2-7; 10 bases match TRBD1. Germline V lookup: CDR1 MNHEY, CDR2 SVGAGI. This CDR3 contains 15 residues. V lost 6 bases and J lost 1; bases outside the gene matches: 6. Here the CDR3 DNA reads TGTGCCAGCAGCGCAAGGGGACAGGGGTCCTACGAGCAGTACTTC. Translated: CASSARGQGSYEQYF.

The rearrangement joins TRBV18 to TRBJ1-6; D is unresolved. This CDR3 has 14 residues. Germline assignment: CDR1 KGHSH and CDR2 LQKENI. Trimming removed 0 bases at V and 8 bases at J, with 8 bases between. CDR3 residues: CASSPPTRDSPLHF. In DNA, the CDR3 is TGTGCCAGCTCACCACCGACTCGGGATTCACCCCTCCACTTT.

CDR3 in DNA: TGTGCCATCACTACTAGCGGGGGCTCCTACAATGAGCAGTTCTTC. This translates into CAITTSGGSYNEQFF. The chain is built from TRBV10-3 and TRBJ2-1; 11 nucleotides match TRBD2. Germline lookup yields CDR1 ENHRY and CDR2 SYGVKD. This CDR3 contains 15 residues. The ends lost 7 bases at V and 0 bases at J; junction bases unmatched: 2.

The chain combines TRBV7-8 with TRBJ2-7; possible D gene TRBD2, 6 bases. Trimming left V 5 bases short and J 2 bases short, with 10 bases between. Germline V gene data show CDR1 as SGHVS and CDR2 as FQNEAQ. The CDR3 is 13 amino acids. CDR3 region: CASSAGTAYEQYF. As DNA, the CDR3 is TGTGCCAGCAGCGCAGGGACTGCCTACGAGCAGTACTTC. Looking up the rest from reference TRBV7-8 and TRBJ2-7 gives the full variable domain: GAGVSQSPRYKVAKRGQDVALRCDPISGHVSLFWYQQALGQGPEFLTYFQNEAQLDKSGLPSDRFFAERPEGSVSTLKIQRTQQEDSAVYLCASSAGTAYEQYFGPGTRLTVT.

This clone was counted once. The CDR3 DNA reads TGTGCCAGCAGCCAACTGCAGGGCTATGAGCAGTTCTTC. This translates into CASSQLQGYEQFF. V gene TRBV11-2 combines with J gene TRBJ2-1; D is perhaps TRBD1 (5 bases). Deletions cut 5 bases from V and 8 bases from J, with 13 bases between. The germline V gene encodes CDR1 SGHAT and CDR2 FQNNGV. This CDR3 has 13 residues.

This clone has just one count. CDR3 coding DNA: TGTGCCAGCAGCAATGGTCAGGGTTGGGAGACCCAGTACTTC. As protein: CASSNGQGWETQYF. The chain combines TRBV7-2 with TRBJ2-5; TRBD1 is a possible D gene (5 bases). The germline V and J ends were trimmed by 5 bases and 5 bases, with 15 bases remaining between them. Germline CDR1 SGHTA, CDR2 FQGNSA. The CDR3 has 14 residues.

The gene calls are TRBV6-5 and TRBJ2-2; TRBD1 aligns across 9 bases. There are 14 residues in the CDR3. Looked up from germline, CDR1 is MNHEY and CDR2 is SVGAGI. V was clipped by 6 bases and J by 6 bases; unmatched bases: 5. CDR3 bases: TGTGCCAGCAGAGGGACAGGGAGTGCCGGGGAGCTGTTTTTT. Translation: CASRGTGSAGELFF.

V is TRBV5-4 and J is TRBJ2-5; 12 positions agree with TRBD2. Germline values: CDR1 SGHNT, CDR2 YYREEE (reference sequence). Trimming at V came to 4 bases and at J to 4 bases, leaving 5 bases not matched to a gene. This CDR3 has 15 residues. The CDR3: CASSPSGRARETQYF. CDR3 bases: TGTGCCAGCAGCCCTAGCGGGAGGGCGCGAGAGACCCAGTACTTC.

The V call is TRBV5-4, the J call TRBJ2-1, with 9 nucleotides matching TRBD2. J gave up 8 bases and V 5 bases, and 8 bases lay outside the gene matches. The V gene's germline CDR1 is SGHNT and CDR2 YYREEE (reference sequence). This CDR3 is 14 amino acids long. CDR3: CASRAGTSFDEQFF. CDR3 coding DNA: TGTGCCAGCAGGGCCGGGACTAGCTTCGATGAGCAGTTCTTC.

This clone has just a few counts. The chain links TRBV5-4 to TRBJ2-3; 7 nucleotides line up with TRBD2. This CDR3 has 16 amino acids. V shed 3 bases, J shed 0 bases, and the junction held 7 bases outside the gene matches. Looked up from germline, CDR1 is SGHNT and CDR2 is YYREEE (reference sequence). DNA for the CDR3: TGTGCCAGCAGCTGGGCTAGCGGTTTTAGCACAGATACGCAGTATTTT. Its protein product is CASSWASGFSTDTQYF.

The chain is built from TRBV19 and TRBJ1-4; 9 bases align to TRBD1. Unmatched junction bases numbered 8, after V lost 4 bases and J lost 8 bases. Germline V CDR1 and CDR2: LNHDA, SQIVND (reference sequence). The CDR3 extends over 15 amino acids. Here the CDR3 reads CASSTGDRVYEKLFF. The CDR3 DNA is TGTGCCAGTAGTACGGGGGACAGGGTATACGAAAAACTGTTTTTT.

CDR3 in DNA: TGTGCCAGCAGTTTTGCAGGGGTTGCCTACAATGAGCAGTTCTTC. Translating gives CASSFAGVAYNEQFF. The chain has TRBV28 and TRBJ2-1, with D possibly matching TRBD1 (6 bases). Trimming removed 3 bases at V and 2 bases at J, with 11 bases between. Germline lookup yields CDR1 MDHEN and CDR2 SYDVKM. CDR3 length: 15 amino acids. The whole variable domain, remainder taken from reference TRBV28 and TRBJ2-1, is DVKVTQSSRYLVKRTGEKVFLECVQDMDHENMFWYRQDPGLGLRLIYFSYDVKMKEKGDIPEGYSVSREKKERFSLILESASTNQTSMYLCASSFAGVAYNEQFFGPGTRLTVL.

The chain joins TRBV6-6 to TRBJ1-6; 7 positions match TRBD1. Germline V gene lookup returns CDR1 MNHNY and CDR2 SVGAGI (reference sequence). This CDR3 is built from 14 residues. V lost 6 bases and J lost 10; bases outside the gene matches: 9. CDR3 in amino acids: CASRRTGVDSPLHF. The DNA for the CDR3 is TGTGCCAGCAGGCGTACAGGGGTAGACTCACCCCTCCACTTT.

This rearrangement joins TRBV19 to TRBJ2-7; 8 bases agree with TRBD2. The CDR3 extends over 18 amino acids. Germline V lookup: CDR1 LNHDA, CDR2 SQIVND (reference sequence). The V segment lost 5 bases and the J segment 4 bases; nucleotides outside the gene matches: 19. The CDR3 protein is CASSSSAQAGGRRYEQYF. As DNA, the CDR3 is TGTGCCAGTAGTTCATCGGCCCAGGCGGGAGGCCGGCGATACGAGCAGTACTTC.

This chain uses TRBV29-1 with TRBJ1-2; no definite D call. The CDR3 covers 13 residues. V lost 3 bases, J lost 8 bases, and 16 bases lay in between. CDR1 SQVTM and CDR2 ANQGSEA come from the germline V gene. The CDR3 nucleotides read TGCAGCGTTGATCTGGGTATGGGAGAGGGCTACACCTTC. This codes for CSVDLGMGEGYTF.

The genes are TRBV9 and TRBJ2-5, with D tentatively TRBD2 (5 bases). The DNA end is a closer match to TRBJ2-7, so the J assignment may be wrong. The V gene's germline CDR1 is SGDLS and CDR2 YYNGEE. This CDR3 has 16 amino acids. DNA for the CDR3: TGTGCCAGCAGCGTAGAGTCAGTAGGGAGCCTTTCCGAGCAGTACTTC. Residues: CASSVESVGSLSEQYF.

The gene calls are TRBV5-6 and TRBJ1-2; possibly TRBD1 for D (6 bases). V was clipped by 4 bases and J by 2 bases, with 6 bases between them. The CDR3 runs to 12 residues. Per germline, CDR1 SGHDT and CDR2 YYEEEE. The CDR3 is CASSQGNYGYTF. CDR3 coding DNA: TGTGCCAGCAGCCAGGGGAACTATGGCTACACCTTC.

This clone was recorded many times. The V and J genes are TRBV4-1 and TRBJ2-1; a weak D match, TRBD2 (6 bases). The CDR3 totals 15 residues. The germline gives CDR1 MGHRA, CDR2 YSYEKL. Deletions cut 1 base from V and 2 bases from J, with 9 bases between. The CDR3 bases are TGCGCCAGCAGCCAAGGCAGCGGGCCCTACAATGAGCAGTTCTTC. Protein sequence: CASSQGSGPYNEQFF.

The chain has TRBV7-3 and TRBJ1-2, with a tentative D call TRBD1 (6 bases). V shed 0 bases and J shed 6 bases, with 11 bases lying between them. This CDR3 spans 14 amino acids. Germline loops: CDR1 SGHTA, CDR2 FQGTGA. The CDR3 DNA reads TGTGCCAGCAGCTTAACCGGGGGGCTGGATGGCTACACCTTC. Protein sequence: CASSLTGGLDGYTF.

This chain joins TRBV15 and TRBJ1-1; no clear D. V was shortened by 0 bases and J by 0 bases, with 11 bases between the two germline ends. The CDR3 contains 16 residues. From germline, CDR1 is LNHNV and CDR2 YYDKDF (reference sequence). CDR3: CATSRDRSGMNTEAFF. In DNA form, the CDR3 reads TGTGCCACCAGCAGAGATCGGAGCGGGATGAACACTGAAGCTTTCTTT.

The table lists this clone with a few counts. This chain uses TRBV30 with TRBJ1-1; TRBD1 matches 7 bases. Germline CDR1 reads GTSNPN; CDR2 reads SVGIG (reference sequence). The CDR3 covers 15 residues. The ends lost 5 bases at V and 4 bases at J; junction bases unmatched: 13. As DNA, the CDR3 is TGTGCCTGGGATAGACAGGGCACCTGGGGCACTGAAGCTTTCTTT. Translation gives CAWDRQGTWGTEAFF.

V and J are TRBV7-2 and TRBJ2-1, with D possibly TRBD2 on 5 matching bases. The germline V gene has CDR1 SGHTA and CDR2 FQGNSA. CDR3 length: 14 residues. The V end lost 2 bases, the J end lost 8 bases, and 13 bases lay between the germline ends. This CDR3 is CASSLIALRYEQFF. The CDR3 region has the DNA TGTGCCAGCAGCTTAATAGCGTTGAGATATGAGCAGTTCTTC.

The sample holds a few counts of this clone. The chain recombines TRBV6-6 with TRBJ1-6; D possibly corresponds to TRBD1 (6 bases). The germline gives CDR1 MNHNY, CDR2 SVGAGI (reference sequence). Trimming shortened V by 5 bases and J by 10 bases, and 24 bases separated the two germline ends. The CDR3 has 17 amino acids. The CDR3: CASSRAYQGPLGSPLHF. The CDR3 nucleotides are TGTGCCAGCAGTCGTGCCTATCAGGGGCCCCTAGGGTCACCCCTCCACTTT.

In its sample, this clone was seen once. CDR3: CASSQWWTPGNTIYF. CDR3 DNA: TGCGCCAGCAGTCAATGGTGGACACCTGGAAACACCATATATTTT. The chain is built from TRBV23-1 and TRBJ1-3, with D possibly matching TRBD1 (5 bases). TRBV23-1 is an ORF; its function is uncertain. V lost 1 base to trimming and J lost 2 bases, with 9 bases between them. The length of the CDR3 is 15 residues.

V usage is TRBV5-5 and J usage is TRBJ2-1, with TRBD2 as a possible D gene (6 bases). There are 16 residues in the CDR3. Germline assignment: CDR1 SGHKS and CDR2 YYEKEE (reference sequence). Trimming removed 0 bases from V and 0 bases from J, with 10 bases in between. The CDR3 spells CASSLERASSYNEQFF. CDR3 nucleotide sequence: TGTGCCAGCAGCTTGGAGCGGGCTAGCTCCTACAATGAGCAGTTCTTC.

The V gene is TRBV28, the J gene TRBJ2-2; no clear D. This CDR3 comprises 15 residues. V was clipped by 5 bases and J by 5 bases, with 15 bases between them. Germline V lookup: CDR1 MDHEN, CDR2 SYDVKM. CDR3 sequence: CASSPPPIHTGELFF. The CDR3 nucleotides are TGTGCCAGCAGTCCACCACCTATTCATACCGGGGAGCTGTTTTTT.